Listed below are T cell receptor beta chains from one sample, sequenced in a study of PD-1 blockade in classical Hodgkin lymphoma. The method was immunoSEQ multiplex PCR; TCRdb's version includes in-frame clones alone and lacks a portion of them. Of roughly 11,000 clones listed, about 79% were seen once; the top ten hold around 9.3%. The material was peripheral blood mononuclear cells (PBMCs), obtained at baseline. All receptors derive from a human donor with classical Hodgkin lymphoma. The CDR3 runs from the conserved cysteine through the conserved F or W. A D gene is named only where the DNA matches it firmly. Expanded clones get a size class; other rows say once, few or many, or leave the size out.

>NA|13|TRBV5-6|NA|TRBJ2-3
TGTGCCAGCAGCCCTGCAGGGTCAGATACGCAGTATTTT
CASSPAGSDTQYF
>NA|17|TRBV4-1|TRBD2|TRBJ2-3
TGCGCCAGCAGCCAAGGGACTAGCGGGGGGCTCACAGATACGCAGTATTTT
CASSQGTSGGLTDTQYF
>NA|16|TRBV4-2|NA|TRBJ2-2
TGTGCCAGCAGCCAACAAACCCAGACGCCAACCGGGGAGCTGTTTTTT
CASSQQTQTPTGELFF
>NA|14|TRBV11-3|NA|TRBJ2-3
TGTGCCAGCAGCTTGGGACTGGCTCCAGATACGCAGTATTTT
CASSLGLAPDTQYF
>NA|16|TRBV4-1|NA|TRBJ2-7
TGCGCCAGCAGCCAAGGATTTACTAGAAGCTCCTACGAGCAGTACTTC
CASSQGFTRSSYEQYF
>NA|14|TRBV11-2|NA|TRBJ2-7
TGTGCCAGCAGCTCCACAGGTACCTCCTACGAGCAGTACTTC
CASSSTGTSYEQYF
>NA|15|TRBV6-6|NA|TRBJ1-5
TGTGCCAGCAGACCAGACACCTCCCCCCATCAGCCCCAGCATTTT
CASRPDTSPHQPQHF
>NA|14|TRBV28|NA|TRBJ1-2
TGTGCCAGCAGTTTGGTGGGGGTAGGCTATGGCTACACCTTC
CASSLVGVGYGYTF
>NA|18|TRBV7-7|NA|TRBJ2-6
TGTGCCAGCAGCCTCGGTTTAGTGCCACAAAGTCGGGCCAACGTCCTGACTTTC
CASSLGLVPQSRANVLTF
>NA|15|TRBV6-6|NA|TRBJ2-1
TGTGCCAGCAGTTACGGGTCGCCAGGGTTAGGTGAGCAGTTCTTC
CASSYGSPGLGEQFF
>NA|17|TRBV28|NA|TRBJ1-1
TGTGCCAGCAGTTTATTGCTTCGACAGATAAAGAACACTGAAGCTTTCTTT
CASSLLLRQIKNTEAFF
>NA|13|TRBV2|NA|TRBJ1-2
TGTGCCAGCAGTGAGAGGGGGAGGGGTGGCTACACCTTC
CASSERGRGGYTF
>once|17|TRBV5-1|TRBD2|TRBJ2-1
TGCGCCAGCAGCTGGGGGGCTAGCGGGAGAATATACAATGAGCAGTTCTTC
CASSWGASGRIYNEQFF
>few|15|TRBV5-1|NA|TRBJ2-7
TGCGCCAGCAGCGTAGAGGATCCGGGAAGTCGCGAGCAGTACTTC
CASSVEDPGSREQYF
>NA|14|TRBV6-5|NA|TRBJ2-7
TGTGCCAGCAGTTACGAGGCGGGAACCTACGAGCAGTACTTC
CASSYEAGTYEQYF
>NA|14|TRBV28|TRBD2|TRBJ2-1
TGTGCCAGCAGACCAGCGGGGGGCTACAATGAGCAGTTCTTC
CASRPAGGYNEQFF
>NA|14|TRBV12-5|NA|TRBJ1-1
TGTGCTAGTGGCAGGGCCCACTTGAACACTGAAGCTTTCTTT
CASGRAHLNTEAFF
>once|13|TRBV19|NA|TRBJ1-4
TGTGCCAGTAGGACATCAACTAATGAAAAACTGTTTTTT
CASRTSTNEKLFF
>few|15|TRBV6-5|TRBD1|TRBJ1-4
TGTGCCAGCAGTTACACGACAGGGGCTAATGAAAAACTGTTTTTT
CASSYTTGANEKLFF
>NA|17|TRBV15|TRBD2|TRBJ2-5
TGTGCCACCAGCAGACAACTGCGGACTAGCGGAAAAGAGACCCAGTACTTC
CATSRQLRTSGKETQYF
>NA|14|TRBV7-9|TRBD1|TRBJ2-5
TGTGCCAGCAGCCTGGGACAGGGCCAAGAGACCCAGTACTTC
CASSLGQGQETQYF
>few|16|TRBV18|NA|TRBJ1-1
TGTGCCAGCTCACCGGTTGGTGGAGACCTGTCAGCAGGAGCTTTCTTT
CASSPVGGDLSAGAFF
>NA|16|TRBV4-3|TRBD2|TRBJ2-1
TGCGCCAGCAGCCCATGGGGACTAGCGGGAGCGAATGAGCAGTTCTTC
CASSPWGLAGANEQFF
>NA|16|TRBV5-5|NA|TRBJ2-6
TGTGCCAGCAGCCTCCCCCGGGGACTTGGGGCCAACGTCCTGACTTTC
CASSLPRGLGANVLTF
>NA|13|TRBV19|NA|TRBJ2-1
TGTGCCAGCACCCTAAGGGAGCTAGTAAACCAGTTCTTC
CASTLRELVNQFF
>once|16|TRBV28|TRBD1|TRBJ1-6
TGTGCCAGCAGTTTTGTGGGGACAGGGGATAATTCACCCCTCCACTTT
CASSFVGTGDNSPLHF
>NA|14|TRBV4-2|NA|TRBJ2-1
TGTGCCAGCAGCCAAGATTATCGGGACAATGAGCAGTTCTTC
CASSQDYRDNEQFF
>NA|13|TRBV5-8|NA|TRBJ1-5
TGTGCCAGCAGCAAGGACGGGAATCAGCCCCAGCATTTT
CASSKDGNQPQHF
>NA|24|TRBV6-4|TRBD2|TRBJ2-7
TGTGCCAGCAGTGACCACCGGACAGACCGCTGGACTAGCGGGGAAAGAGGAGTGTCCTACGAGCAGTACTTC
CASSDHRTDRWTSGERGVSYEQYF
>NA|15|TRBV4-2|NA|TRBJ2-1
TGTGCCAGCAGCCAAGACAGCCCGTCCTACAATGAGCAGTTCTTC
CASSQDSPSYNEQFF
>NA|17|TRBV7-6|TRBD1|TRBJ2-6
TGTGCCAGCAGCCCCGGGACAGGGAGCTCTGGGGCCAACGTCCTGACTTTC
CASSPGTGSSGANVLTF
>NA|16|TRBV5-4|TRBD2|TRBJ2-5
TGTGCCAGCACAACGACCGGGACTAGCGGTCAAGAGACCCAGTACTTC
CASTTTGTSGQETQYF
>once|17|TRBV21-1|NA|TRBJ2-1
TGTGCCAGCAGCAAAGGTGTCACAGGGGGCTGTCACAATGATCAGTTCTTC
CASSKGVTGGCHNDQFF
>NA|13|TRBV27|TRBD1|TRBJ1-4
TGTGCCAGCAGTACAGGGGGGGATGAAAAACTGTTTTTT
CASSTGGDEKLFF
>NA|14|TRBV9|TRBD2|TRBJ2-1
TGTGCCAGCAGCCCGGGACTAGAGAACAATGAGCAGTTCTTC
CASSPGLENNEQFF
>NA|13|TRBV7-2|NA|TRBJ1-1
TGTGCCAGCAGCTTAGTCTGGAACACTGAAGCTTTCTTT
CASSLVWNTEAFF
>NA|15|TRBV6-6|NA|TRBJ1-2
TGTGCCAGCAGTTCCCGCGGGGGCTCGGACTATGGCTACACCTTC
CASSSRGGSDYGYTF
>NA|15|TRBV19|TRBD1|TRBJ2-6
TGTGCCAGTAGGAGACAGGGCCCTGGGGCCAACGTCCTGACTTTC
CASRRQGPGANVLTF
>NA|14|TRBV27|NA|TRBJ1-1
TGTGCCAGCAGTAAACAGAGCCCGAACACTGAAGCTTTCTTT
CASSKQSPNTEAFF
>NA|19|TRBV15|TRBD2|TRBJ2-3
TGTGCCACCAGCAGAGATCGTGGCGGGAGGGCCTTGAACACAGATACGCAGTATTTT
CATSRDRGGRALNTDTQYF
>NA|14|TRBV5-1|NA|TRBJ2-1
TGCGCCAGCAGCTTGGCCCCAGGGATGAATGAGCAGTTCTTC
CASSLAPGMNEQFF
>NA|15|TRBV10-3|NA|TRBJ2-6
TGTGCCATCAAGTATCAGGGCACTGGGGCCAACGTCCTGACTTTC
CAIKYQGTGANVLTF
>NA|13|TRBV10-3|NA|TRBJ1-1
TGTGCCATCAGTGGGGCGGGGGGGACTGAAGCTTTCTTT
CAISGAGGTEAFF